The 27 T cell receptor beta chains reported below all come from one sample, sequenced in a study of T-cell memory formation after mild COVID-19. TCRdb ran MiXCR on the 5' RACE reads and lists one entry per CDR3 protein. The sample shows about 250,000 distinct CDR3 sequences, around 15% of them seen only once. Sequencing was done on a sample of PBMCs or a T cell subset sorted from them (not recorded which). The source is a man younger than 35 who had mild COVID-19 (a few samples of this study predate the infection). Cell type and time point are not known.

The chain uses TRBV27 and TRBJ1-2; D is ambiguous. The CDR3 is 14 residues long. Per germline, CDR1 MNHEY and CDR2 SMNVEV (reference sequence). Trimming took off 5 bases at V and 1 base at J, with 11 bases between the two ends. CDR3 bases: TGTGCCAGCAGTCCCGGACGGAATAACTATGGCTACACCTTC. Amino acid sequence: CASSPGRNNYGYTF.

The rearrangement uses TRBV7-2 and TRBJ1-2, with D possibly being TRBD1 (5 bases). Germline-derived CDR1 and CDR2 are SGHTA and FQGNSA. V was clipped by 2 bases and J by 7 bases, with 11 bases between them. The CDR3 loop spans 13 amino acids. Here the CDR3 DNA reads TGTGCCAGCAGCTTACTCGGGGCGCGTGGCTACACCTTC. It encodes CASSLLGARGYTF. The full variable domain, completed using reference TRBV7-2 and TRBJ1-2, is GAGVSQSPSNKVTEKGKDVELRCDPISGHTALYWYRQSLGQGLEFLIYFQGNSAPDKSGLPSDRFSAERTGGSVSTLTIQRTQQEDSAVYLCASSLLGARGYTFGSGTRLTVV.

This clonotype was counted between two and nine times. The chain employs TRBV4-3 and TRBJ1-6; D not resolved. V lost 3 bases and J lost 0, with 15 bases in between. Per the germline V gene, CDR1 is LGHNA and CDR2 is YSLEER. The CDR3 has 18 amino acids. The CDR3 is CASSQAYDGSSYNSPLHF. CDR3 sequence (DNA): TGCGCCAGCAGCCAGGCCTATGATGGGAGCTCCTATAATTCACCCCTCCACTTT.

V and J are TRBV5-1 and TRBJ1-6, with a possible D match to TRBD1 (6 bases). CDR1 and CDR2 (germline): SGHRS, YFSETQ. The V end was cut by 4 bases, the J end by 7 bases, with 15 bases between. The CDR3 is 15 amino acids. The CDR3 here is CASSPGRGDNSPLHF. CDR3 nucleotide sequence: TGCGCCAGCAGCCCCGGCAGGGGCGACAATTCACCCCTCCACTTT.

The chain combines TRBV6-1 with TRBJ2-7, with D hard to call. The CDR3 loop spans 11 amino acids. Germline-derived CDR1 and CDR2 are MNHNS and SASEGT. Trimming took 4 bases from V and 6 from J, leaving 7 bases between them. In DNA form, the CDR3 reads TGTGCCAGCAGTGCTCGGGTCGAGCAGTACTTC. Its translation is CASSARVEQYF.

The sample holds many counts of this clonotype. J is TRBJ1-5 and V is TRBV12-3 or TRBV12-4; D ambiguous. This CDR3 comprises 13 residues. Between the trimmed V and J ends, which lost 3 bases and 0 bases, there was a span of 3 bases. CDR3 bases: TGTGCCAGCAGTTTGTTTAGCAATCAGCCCCAGCATTTT. Translated: CASSLFSNQPQHF.

V is TRBV29-1 and J is TRBJ1-1, with D tentatively TRBD1 (6 bases). Per germline, CDR1 SQVTM and CDR2 ANQGSEA. Trimming cost V 0 bases and J 2 bases, with 10 bases left between them. This CDR3 region has 14 residues. The CDR3 sequence: CSVEDWGGNTEAFF. CDR3 in DNA: TGCAGCGTTGAAGATTGGGGGGGCAACACTGAAGCTTTCTTT.

This chain joins TRBV5-5 and TRBJ2-1, with D perhaps TRBD2 (5 bases). Trimming removed 4 bases at V and 3 bases at J, with 17 bases between. CDR3 size: 16 residues. Germline V gene lookup returns CDR1 SGHKS and CDR2 YYEKEE (reference sequence). The CDR3 spells CASSQTGKRSYNEQFF. As DNA, the CDR3 is TGTGCCAGCAGCCAAACCGGGAAACGAAGCTACAATGAGCAGTTCTTC.

This clonotype appeared a few times. V gene TRBV21-1 combines with J gene TRBJ2-5. TRBV21-1 is a recognized pseudogene. The CDR3 runs to 16 residues. DNA for the CDR3: TGTGCCAGCAGAAACGTGGGGGGCTTTGGTCAAAAGACCCAGTACTTC. Its translation is CASRNVGGFGQKTQYF.

As concerns this clonotype: The junction and the germline gene differ at one end; a read error may be behind it. This chain links TRBV7-2 with TRBJ2-1, with 7 bases aligning to TRBD1. The CDR3 has 15 amino acids. The germline V gene encodes CDR1 SGHTA and CDR2 FQGNSA. The CDR3 sequence is CASSSRDSPYSEQFF. The DNA of the CDR3 is TGTGCCAGCAGCTCCCGGGACAGCCCTTACAGTGAGCAGTTCTTC.

This clonotype was seen a handful of times. CDR3 DNA: TGTGCCAGCAGCCAAGAAGACAGAGTCTACGAGCAGTACTTC. It is translated as CASSQEDRVYEQYF. V usage is TRBV4-2 and J usage is TRBJ2-7; weak D call: TRBD1 (5 bases). The V and J ends lost 0 bases and 3 bases respectively, with 9 bases between them. The CDR3 is 14 amino acids. Germline V gives CDR1 LGHNA, CDR2 YNFKEQ.

The chain recombines TRBV7-9 with TRBJ1-1; D call uncertain. Per germline, CDR1 SEHNR and CDR2 FQNEAQ (reference sequence). The CDR3 is 13 amino acids. V lost 7 bases, J lost 10 bases, and 19 bases lay in between. CDR3 DNA sequence: TGTGCCAGCACCGAGCAGATGGACGGAGGAGCTTTCTTT. Amino acid sequence: CASTEQMDGGAFF.

This clonotype was counted at least ten times. The chain combines TRBV5-1 with TRBJ2-5; TRBD2 might be the D (6 bases). Deletions cut 4 bases from V and 5 bases from J, with 12 bases between. The CDR3 contains 13 residues. CDR1 and CDR2 from the germline V gene are SGHRS and YFSETQ. CDR3 in amino acids: CASSAGSDETQYF. The CDR3, as DNA: TGCGCCAGCAGCGCGGGAAGTGATGAGACCCAGTACTTC.

This clonotype was detected only a few times. The gene calls are TRBV12-3 or TRBV12-4 and TRBJ2-2; no clear D. There are 14 residues in the CDR3. V was pared by 6 bases and J by 1 base, with 9 bases between. The CDR3 DNA reads as TGTGCCAGCAGGCCCCTGCAGAACACCGGGGAGCTGTTTTTT. Translated, it gives CASRPLQNTGELFF.

This clonotype has at least ten counts. Because the CDR3's place on the DNA is in doubt, the DNA is left out and the CDR3 is given as listed by TCRdb. The chain links TRBV3-1 to TRBJ1-1; the D segment call TRBD1 is taken from the table without a DNA check. CDR1 and CDR2 from the germline V gene are LGHDT and YNNKEL (reference sequence). Inclusive of both ends, the CDR3 amounts to 14 amino acids. The CDR3 reads CASSPLRAGGEAFF.

The chain employs TRBV3-1 and TRBJ2-5, with D unclear. The V end lost 0 bases, the J end lost 2 bases, and 10 bases lay between the germline ends. The V gene's germline CDR1 is LGHDT and CDR2 YNNKEL (reference sequence). The CDR3 consists of 15 residues. The CDR3 region is CASSQDTRKQETQYF. DNA of the CDR3: TGTGCCAGCAGCCAAGACACGCGAAAACAAGAGACCCAGTACTTC.

This chain joins TRBV7-2 and TRBJ2-7, with TRBD2 matching over 7 bases. Germline lookup yields CDR1 SGHTA and CDR2 FQGNSA. This CDR3 spans 14 amino acids. With V trimmed by 4 bases and J by 4 bases, 7 bases remained unmatched. This chain's CDR3 is CASSSLRGSYEQYF. The DNA of the CDR3 is TGTGCCAGCAGCTCGCTGCGGGGGAGTTACGAGCAGTACTTC.

This clonotype was detected only a few times. The chain couples TRBV11-2 to TRBJ1-6, with no clear D. The CDR3 runs to 17 residues. Trimming cost V 0 bases and J 10 bases, with 19 bases left between them. Looked up from germline, CDR1 is SGHAT and CDR2 is FQNNGV. The CDR3 spells CASSLEGRGKVNSPLHF. The CDR3 coding sequence is TGTGCCAGCAGCTTAGAAGGCCGGGGAAAGGTTAACTCACCCCTCCACTTT.

The CDR3 region is CASSFPHGAGSGTEAFF. DNA for the CDR3: TGTGCCAGCAGCTTCCCCCACGGTGCGGGCAGTGGCACTGAAGCTTTCTTT. J is TRBJ1-1 and V is TRBV7-2; D unclear. Germline V gives CDR1 SGHTA, CDR2 FQGNSA. V lost 3 bases and J lost 4, with 21 bases in between. The CDR3 is made up of 17 amino acids.

The V and J genes are TRBV6-5 and TRBJ2-5; no clear D. Trimming took off 2 bases at V and 5 bases at J, with 9 bases between the two ends. Germline CDR1 and CDR2: MNHEY and SVGAGI. The CDR3 length is 13 residues. The CDR3 reads CASSYRMRETQYF. The CDR3 DNA sequence: TGTGCCAGCAGTTACCGAATGAGGGAGACCCAGTACTTC.

The chain employs TRBV5-6 and TRBJ1-2; D is ambiguous. The CDR3 sequence is 14 residues long. CDR1 is SGHDT, CDR2 YYEEEE, per germline. V lost 4 bases and J 3 bases, leaving 13 bases between the germline ends. DNA of the CDR3: TGTGCCAGCAGCCCGGGGAGGGCAGACTATGGCTACACCTTC. Translating it yields CASSPGRADYGYTF.

This clonotype has a handful of counts. The chain couples TRBV10-3 to TRBJ1-1; tentative D call: TRBD1 (6 bases). The ends were cut back, 6 bases at V and 2 bases at J, with 7 bases in the middle. This CDR3 is built from 12 residues. Germline CDR1 ENHRY, CDR2 SYGVKD. This CDR3 reads CAISGTNTEAFF. CDR3 nucleotides: TGTGCCATCAGCGGGACAAACACTGAAGCTTTCTTT.

The chain combines TRBV24-1 with TRBJ2-1; D ambiguous. V was clipped by 2 bases and J by 10 bases, with 8 bases between them. CDR1 is KGHDR, CDR2 SFDVKD, per germline. The CDR3 sequence is 12 residues long. The CDR3 DNA reads as TGTGCCACCAGTGATTCCCTACGGGAGCAGTTCTTC. Translated: CATSDSLREQFF.

This clonotype was seen a handful of times. This CDR3 is CASSGQRNTEAFF. The DNA for the CDR3 is TGTGCCAGCAGCGGCCAGAGGAACACTGAAGCTTTCTTT. The chain has TRBV14 and TRBJ1-1; D unresolved. Trimming stripped 5 bases from V and 1 base from J, with 8 bases between. The CDR3 runs to 13 residues. Germline CDR1 SGHDN, CDR2 FVKESK.

This chain connects TRBV5-1 to TRBJ2-1; 7 bases fit TRBD1. Germline V gene sequence: CDR1 SGHRS, CDR2 YFSETQ. Trimming took 6 bases from V and 5 from J; bases not matched to a gene: 8. The CDR3 contains 14 residues. This chain's CDR3 is CASTPMGTDNEQFF. In DNA, the CDR3 is TGCGCCAGCACCCCTATGGGGACAGACAATGAGCAGTTCTTC.

This clonotype was counted a few times. The chain recombines TRBV7-3 with TRBJ2-5, with 8 positions matching TRBD2. The CDR3 has 13 residues. Germline CDR1 and CDR2: SGHTA and FQGTGA. V lost 6 bases and J lost 4; bases outside the gene matches: 4. The CDR3 protein is CASSFREGETQYF. In nucleotides, the CDR3 is TGTGCCAGCAGTTTTCGGGAGGGAGAGACCCAGTACTTC.

The rearrangement links TRBV20-1 to TRBJ1-6; maybe TRBD1 (6 bases). Germline assignment: CDR1 DFQATT and CDR2 SNEGSKA (reference sequence). Trimming took 6 bases from V and 10 from J, leaving 16 bases between them. This CDR3 contains 13 residues. The CDR3 bases are TGCAGTGCGTCGGGGGCCTTGGGGTCACCCCTCCACTTT. As protein: CSASGALGSPLHF.